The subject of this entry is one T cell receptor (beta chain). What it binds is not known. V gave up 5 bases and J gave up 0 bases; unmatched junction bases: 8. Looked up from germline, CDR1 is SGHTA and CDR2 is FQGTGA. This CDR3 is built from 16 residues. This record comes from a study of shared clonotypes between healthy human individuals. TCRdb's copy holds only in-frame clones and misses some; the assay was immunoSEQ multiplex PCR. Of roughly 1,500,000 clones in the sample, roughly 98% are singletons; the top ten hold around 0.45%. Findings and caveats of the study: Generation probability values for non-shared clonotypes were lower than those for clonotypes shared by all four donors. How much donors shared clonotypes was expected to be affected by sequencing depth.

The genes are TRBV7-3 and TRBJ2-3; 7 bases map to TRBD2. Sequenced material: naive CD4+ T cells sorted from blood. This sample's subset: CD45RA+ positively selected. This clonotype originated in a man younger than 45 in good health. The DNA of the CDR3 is TGTGCCAGCAGCCGGGGGGTCCCTGTTAGCACAGATACGCAGTATTTT. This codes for CASSRGVPVSTDTQYF.